The 10 T cell receptor beta chains reported below all come from one sample, sequenced in a study of blood T cell repertoires in COVID-19. Generated by immunoSEQ multiplex PCR, the TCRdb table keeps only in-frame clones and is missing some. The table includes some 460,000 clones, 75% to 90% detected once. The sample consisted of peripheral blood. These receptors were obtained from a woman aged 25 to 39 with acute or convalescent COVID-19.

As regards this clone: The sample holds other DNA sequences that translate to the same CDR3. The chain couples TRBV6-5 to TRBJ2-6; 7 nucleotides agree with TRBD1. There are 15 residues in the CDR3. With V trimmed by 4 bases and J by 4 bases, 4 bases remained unmatched. Germline V lookup: CDR1 MNHEY, CDR2 SVGAGI. The CDR3 loop is CASSSQGSGANVLTF. Here the CDR3 DNA reads TGTGCCAGCAGTTCACAGGGGAGCGGGGCCAACGTCCTGACTTTC.

The CDR3 DNA reads TGTGCCAGCAGAAGACAGTCTGGAAACACCATATATTTT. Translating gives CASRRQSGNTIYF. The rearrangement uses TRBV11-2 and TRBJ1-3, with TRBD1 as a possible D gene (5 bases). Trimming stripped 6 bases from V and 1 base from J, with 7 bases between. The V gene's germline CDR1 is SGHAT and CDR2 FQNNGV. The CDR3 sequence is 13 residues long.

This clone was seen more than once but under ten times. This chain uses TRBV30 with TRBJ2-2; the D gene is possibly TRBD2 (5 bases). The germline gives CDR1 GTSNPN, CDR2 SVGIG (reference sequence). Trimming stripped 4 bases from V and 7 bases from J, with 16 bases between. CDR3 length: 14 residues. CDR3: CAWNVGVVLGELFF. In DNA form, the CDR3 reads TGTGCCTGGAATGTCGGGGTGGTTCTCGGGGAGCTGTTTTTT.

This rearrangement joins TRBV7-8 to TRBJ2-2, with 8 bases that match TRBD2. This CDR3 comprises 16 residues. J gave up 5 bases and V 5 bases, and 10 bases lay outside the gene matches. Germline values: CDR1 SGHVS, CDR2 FQNEAQ. This chain's CDR3 is CASSREGTRGTGELFF. The CDR3 region has the DNA TGTGCCAGCAGCCGAGAGGGGACTAGGGGTACCGGGGAGCTGTTTTTT.

To note about this clone: Mismatch with germline at one junction end may stem from a read error. The chain is built from TRBV28 and TRBJ2-6; a possible D gene is TRBD1 (5 bases). This CDR3 contains 15 residues. The germline CDR1 and CDR2 sequences are MDHEN and SYDVKM. CDR3: CASSSQHSGANVPTF. The CDR3, as DNA: TGTGCCAGCAGTTCACAGCATTCTGGGGCCAACGTCCCGACTTTC. The entire variable domain, with the rest obtained from reference TRBV28 and TRBJ2-6, is as follows: DVKVTQSSRYLVKRTGEKVFLECVQDMDHENMFWYRQDPGLGLRLIYFSYDVKMKEKGDIPEGYSVSREKKERFSLILESASTNQTSMYLCASSSQHSGANVPTFGAGSRLTVL.

The chain uses TRBV19 and TRBJ2-6, with TRBD1 as a possible D gene (6 bases). CDR1 is LNHDA, CDR2 SQIVND, per germline (reference sequence). The V end was cut by 1 base, the J end by 4 bases, with 11 bases between. The CDR3 length is 16 residues. As DNA, the CDR3 is TGTGCCAGTAGTATAGGCCCAGGGGCGGGGGCCAACGTCCTGACTTTC. It translates to CASSIGPGAGANVLTF.

The V call is TRBV6-5, the J call TRBJ1-2; D possibly corresponds to TRBD1 (6 bases). Per the germline V gene, CDR1 is MNHEY and CDR2 is SVGAGI. The CDR3 extends over 14 amino acids. V was clipped by 3 bases and J by 5 bases, with 13 bases between them. The CDR3 spells CASSYGGGGYGYTF. CDR3 bases: TGTGCCAGCAGTTATGGGGGCGGGGGATATGGCTACACCTTC.

The chain is built from TRBV3-1 (or the pseudogene TRBV3-2) and TRBJ2-3; TRBD1 aligns across 7 bases. Unmatched junction bases numbered 5, after V lost 3 bases and J lost 2 bases. The germline gives CDR1 LGHDT, CDR2 YNNKEL (reference sequence). This CDR3 has 15 amino acids. In DNA form, the CDR3 reads TGTGCCAGCAGCCACCGACAGGGTTACACAGATACGCAGTATTTT. Translating it yields CASSHRQGYTDTQYF.

Only a few counts were recorded for this clone. This chain uses TRBV30 with TRBJ2-1; 7 bases are a match to TRBD2. The CDR3 length is 17 residues. Trimming removed 3 bases from V and 9 bases from J; junction bases left unmatched: 20. Germline-derived CDR1 and CDR2 are GTSNPN and SVGIG (reference sequence). The CDR3: CAWSFVSSGLKSGEQFF. For the CDR3, the DNA is TGTGCCTGGAGCTTTGTATCCTCGGGACTAAAGTCAGGTGAGCAGTTCTTC.

This clone has a handful of counts. The CDR3 reads CASSQEHRSNQPQHF. The CDR3 nucleotides are TGCGCCAGCAGCCAAGAACACCGTAGCAATCAGCCCCAGCATTTT. The gene calls are TRBV4-1 and TRBJ1-5; no clear D. This CDR3 has 15 residues. The ends were cut back, 0 bases at V and 0 bases at J, with 6 bases in the middle. Germline values: CDR1 MGHRA, CDR2 YSYEKL.